This TCR beta chain was obtained from a study of T cells after yellow fever vaccination. This clonotype showed up just a few times. The CDR3 extends over 13 amino acids. V was trimmed by 1 base and J by 10 bases, leaving 13 bases between them. CDR1 is SEHNR, CDR2 FQNEAQ, per germline (reference sequence). TCRdb re-derived calls from the 5' RACE reads in MiXCR, one entry per CDR3 protein. The repertoire consists of approximately 350,000 distinct CDR3 sequences, with 11% occurring once and the leading ten covering roughly a sixth. This TCR was recovered from a young man who received the YFV17D yellow fever vaccine. Sequenced material: PBMCs, taken on the day of the first yellow fever vaccination. The chain employs TRBV7-9 and TRBJ1-1; D is perhaps TRBD1 (6 bases). CDR3 residues: CASSLDGGTSAFF. The CDR3 DNA follows: TGTGCCAGCAGCTTAGATGGGGGGACATCAGCTTTCTTT.